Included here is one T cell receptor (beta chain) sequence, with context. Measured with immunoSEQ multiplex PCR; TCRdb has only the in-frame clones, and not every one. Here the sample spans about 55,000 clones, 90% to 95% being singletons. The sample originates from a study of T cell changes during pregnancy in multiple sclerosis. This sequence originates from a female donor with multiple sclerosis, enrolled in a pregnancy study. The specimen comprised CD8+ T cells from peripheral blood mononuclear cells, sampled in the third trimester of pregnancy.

DNA for the CDR3: TGTGCCAGCAGCCCAACTAGCGGAGGTAGCACAGATACGCAGTATTTT. The encoded protein is CASSPTSGGSTDTQYF. The chain is built from TRBV11-3 and TRBJ2-3; TRBD2 agrees at 8 bases. CDR3 size: 16 residues. Germline V gene lookup returns CDR1 SGHNT and CDR2 YENEEA. The trim removed 5 bases at V and 0 bases at J, leaving 7 bases unmatched.